The 26 T cell receptor beta chains given below trace back to one sample, sequenced in a study of blood T cell repertoires in COVID-19. TCRdb's table, derived via immunoSEQ multiplex PCR, lists solely in-frame clones and lacks some. Here the sample spans 250,000 to 350,000 clones, approximately 92% being singletons. Sequencing was performed on PBMCs or T cells enriched from blood (not recorded which). Every receptor here comes from a woman in her twenties or thirties who had recovered from COVID-19.

The CDR3 DNA is TGTGCCAGCAGGGTTAGCGGGAGTTCGACCTACGAGCAGTACTTC. Residues: CASRVSGSSTYEQYF. The chain uses TRBV2 and TRBJ2-7; 9 nucleotides agree with TRBD2. The length of the CDR3 is 15 residues. Germline V CDR1 and CDR2: SNHLY, FYNNEI. With 6 bases clipped from V and 2 bases from J, the junction kept 8 bases outside the gene matches.

The rearrangement joins TRBV14 to TRBJ2-7; D gene unclear. This CDR3 has 15 amino acids. The V gene lost 3 bases and the J gene lost 5 bases, with 17 bases spanning the gap. Germline V CDR1 and CDR2: SGHDN, FVKESK. The CDR3 DNA is TGTGCCAGCAGCCACGAGCTCCTCGGTTTCAACGAGCAGTACTTC. Encoded protein: CASSHELLGFNEQYF.

The chain combines TRBV10-3 with TRBJ2-7; 10 positions agree with TRBD1. Looked up from germline, CDR1 is ENHRY and CDR2 is SYGVKD. This CDR3 comprises 15 residues. V shed 6 bases and J 0 bases; nucleotides not matched to a gene: 5. The CDR3 DNA sequence: TGTGCCATCAGGAGGGGACAGGGGAGCTCCTACGAGCAGTACTTC. Protein product: CAIRRGQGSSYEQYF.

The rearrangement links TRBV7-6 to TRBJ1-2; no definite D call. V was pared by 4 bases and J by 0 bases, with 18 bases between. The CDR3 spans 17 residues. CDR1 is SGHVS and CDR2 is FNYEAQ in the germline V gene. CDR3 nucleotide sequence: TGTGCCAGCAGCTCCCGTGGAGGAAGAGATTCTAACTATGGCTACACCTTC. Residues: CASSSRGGRDSNYGYTF.

This clone has just a few counts. The genes are TRBV7-8 and TRBJ2-1, with 12 bases aligning to TRBD2. CDR3 length: 17 amino acids. Germline values: CDR1 SGHVS, CDR2 FQNEAQ. Germline trimming cut 3 bases from V and 8 bases from J; bases unmatched to any gene: 11. The CDR3 DNA follows: TGTGCCAGCAGCTTCCGGCTAGCGGGAGGGGGGGGTGATGAGCAGTTCTTC. It translates to CASSFRLAGGGGDEQFF.

The chain recombines TRBV28 with TRBJ1-2, with a tentative D call TRBD1 (5 bases). Germline V gives CDR1 MDHEN, CDR2 SYDVKM. V lost 5 bases and J 5 bases, leaving 12 bases between the germline ends. This CDR3 region has 13 residues. CDR3 nucleotide sequence: TGTGCCAGCAGTACAGGAGTTGGGTATGGCTACACCTTC. Protein sequence: CASSTGVGYGYTF.

The chain carries TRBV5-1 and TRBJ2-5, with D perhaps TRBD1 (5 bases). Germline CDR1 and CDR2: SGHRS and YFSETQ. V dropped 0 bases and J dropped 5 bases, with 14 bases sitting between them. The CDR3 extends over 15 amino acids. The CDR3 bases are TGCGCCAGCAGCTTGGGGACAAATTTTGGGGAGACCCAGTACTTC. Protein sequence: CASSLGTNFGETQYF.

This chain joins TRBV5-1 and TRBJ2-2; D might be TRBD2 (6 bases). CDR1 SGHRS and CDR2 YFSETQ come from the germline V gene. The CDR3 consists of 17 residues. V lost 1 base and J lost 5, with 18 bases in between. Here the CDR3 DNA reads TGCGCCAGCAGCTTGAGCTGGAGGGAGAGGGGAACCGGGGAGCTGTTTTTT. This gives the protein CASSLSWRERGTGELFF.

The chain recombines TRBV10-3 with TRBJ1-3; weak D call: TRBD1 (6 bases). This CDR3 region has 15 residues. Trimming left V 4 bases short and J 0 bases short, with 10 bases between. Per the germline V gene, CDR1 is ENHRY and CDR2 is SYGVKD. The CDR3 nucleotides read TGTGCCATCAGTGGGACAGCCTTCTCTGGAAACACCATATATTTT. As protein: CAISGTAFSGNTIYF.

The rearrangement joins TRBV7-3 to TRBJ2-1; TRBD2 matches 12 bases. CDR3 length equals 17 residues. Germline trimming cut 1 base from V and 5 bases from J; bases unmatched to any gene: 6. Germline loops: CDR1 SGHTA, CDR2 FQGTGA. This chain's CDR3 is CASSLNVGLAGDNEQFF. The CDR3 nucleotides are TGTGCCAGCAGCTTAAACGTGGGACTAGCGGGTGACAATGAGCAGTTCTTC. Based on the CDR3 plus reference TRBV7-3 and TRBJ2-1, the full variable domain is GAGVSQTPSNKVTEKGKYVELRCDPISGHTALYWYRQSLGQGPEFLIYFQGTGAADDSGLPNDRFFAVRPEGSVSTLKIQRTERGDSAVYLCASSLNVGLAGDNEQFFGPGTRLTVL.

The CDR3 is CSVEPVEGQQETQYF. Written as DNA, the CDR3 is TGCAGCGTTGAACCCGTGGAGGGGCAACAAGAGACCCAGTACTTC. The V gene is TRBV29-1, the J gene TRBJ2-5; maybe TRBD2 (6 bases). This CDR3 contains 15 residues. The germline V gene encodes CDR1 SQVTM and CDR2 ANQGSEA. V was clipped by 2 bases and J by 2 bases, with 15 bases between them.

V is TRBV20-1 and J is TRBJ2-3, with 10 positions matching TRBD2. The CDR3 covers 15 residues. Germline V gene sequence: CDR1 DFQATT, CDR2 SNEGSKA (reference sequence). Trimming at V came to 3 bases and at J to 4 bases, leaving 7 bases not matched to a gene. CDR3 protein: CSASPLSGRADTQYF. In DNA, the CDR3 is TGCAGTGCTAGTCCTCTAAGCGGGAGGGCAGATACGCAGTATTTT.

This chain joins TRBV27 and TRBJ1-6; the match to TRBD1 covers 7 bases. The germline gives CDR1 MNHEY, CDR2 SMNVEV (reference sequence). The length of the CDR3 is 14 residues. Germline trimming cut 6 bases from V and 6 bases from J; bases unmatched to any gene: 5. The CDR3 nucleotides are TGTGCCAGCAGACTCCAGGGGGGTAATTCACCCCTCCACTTT. Translating it yields CASRLQGGNSPLHF.

The rearrangement uses TRBV24-1 and TRBJ2-7; D remains ambiguous. V dropped 0 bases and J dropped 4 bases, with 6 bases sitting between them. The CDR3 is 13 amino acids. Germline V gene sequence: CDR1 KGHDR, CDR2 SFDVKD. DNA for the CDR3: TGTGCCACCAGTGATTTGGGCAGTTACGAGCAGTACTTC. Protein: CATSDLGSYEQYF.

This clone was counted only a few times. The rearrangement links TRBV11-2 to TRBJ2-7; TRBD1 agrees at 7 bases. The trim removed 4 bases at V and 1 base at J, leaving 7 bases unmatched. In germline, CDR1 is SGHAT, CDR2 FQNNGV. There are 15 residues in the CDR3. This CDR3 is CASSSNRGRSYEQYF. The DNA for the CDR3 is TGTGCCAGCAGCTCCAACAGGGGTCGTTCCTACGAGCAGTACTTC. Based on the CDR3 plus reference TRBV11-2 and TRBJ2-7, the full variable domain is EAGVAQSPRYKIIEKRQSVAFWCNPISGHATLYWYQQILGQGPKLLIQFQNNGVVDDSQLPKDRFSAERLKGVDSTLKIQPAKLEDSAVYLCASSSNRGRSYEQYFGPGTRLTVT.

V and J are TRBV28 and TRBJ1-5, with D possibly TRBD1 on 5 matching bases. There are 15 residues in the CDR3. V lost 3 bases and J 5 bases, leaving 14 bases between the germline ends. Germline V lookup: CDR1 MDHEN, CDR2 SYDVKM. The CDR3 bases are TGTGCCAGCAGTTTCCCACCGGGGGTATATCAGCCCCAGCATTTT. Its protein product is CASSFPPGVYQPQHF.

The rearrangement joins TRBV4-2 to TRBJ1-4; 11 bases align to TRBD1. Germline V CDR1 and CDR2: LGHNA, YNFKEQ. This CDR3 is built from 15 residues. The V and J ends lost 3 bases and 12 bases, in that order; junction bases with no gene match: 9. Here the CDR3 DNA reads TGTGCCAGCAGCCAGAGGGACAGGGGGGAATATCAACTGTTTTTT. It codes for CASSQRDRGEYQLFF.

This rearrangement joins TRBV5-1 to TRBJ2-1; D possibly corresponds to TRBD1 (7 bases). CDR1 and CDR2 from the germline V gene are SGHRS and YFSETQ. This CDR3 spans 15 amino acids. Trimming removed 4 bases from V and 8 bases from J, with 19 bases in between. In nucleotides, the CDR3 is TGCGCCAGCAGCAATAGACCCACAGGGGAGGATGAGCAGTTCTTC. Its translation: CASSNRPTGEDEQFF.

The V gene is TRBV29-1, the J gene TRBJ2-7; no clear D gene. The CDR3 consists of 13 residues. CDR1 is SQVTM and CDR2 is ANQGSEA in the germline V gene. With 5 bases removed from V and 4 bases from J, the gap between germline ends came to 15 bases. Here the CDR3 reads CSVPSTGGYEQYF. CDR3 DNA sequence: TGCAGCGTTCCATCGACGGGTGGTTACGAGCAGTACTTC.

The chain employs TRBV2 and TRBJ1-1, with D uncertain. Germline V gene sequence: CDR1 SNHLY, CDR2 FYNNEI. V lost 2 bases, J lost 3 bases, and 7 bases lay in between. CDR3 length: 13 amino acids. CDR3 DNA sequence: TGTGCCAGCAGTGAAATTCGGGACACTGAAGCTTTCTTT. This codes for CASSEIRDTEAFF. Using reference TRBV2 and TRBJ1-1 for the parts outside the CDR3, the full variable domain is EPEVTQTPSHQVTQMGQEVILRCVPISNHLYFYWYRQILGQKVEFLVSFYNNEISEKSEIFDDQFSVERPDGSNFTLKIRSTKLEDSAMYFCASSEIRDTEAFFGQGTRLTVV.

This chain joins TRBV25-1 and TRBJ2-3; possibly TRBD1 for D (6 bases). This CDR3 has 13 amino acids. The germline CDR1 and CDR2 sequences are MGHDK and SYGVNS. Between the trimmed V and J ends, which lost 1 base and 4 bases, there was a span of 6 bases. The CDR3 nucleotides are TGTGCCAGCAGTGAATCAGGGGCAGATACGCAGTATTTT. Its translation: CASSESGADTQYF.

V is TRBV7-2 and J is TRBJ2-7; D not resolved. With 4 bases removed from V and 3 bases from J, the gap between germline ends came to 7 bases. Germline V gene data show CDR1 as SGHTA and CDR2 as FQGNSA. This CDR3 comprises 12 residues. CDR3 loop: CASSSTLYEQYF. The DNA for the CDR3 is TGTGCCAGCAGCTCTACTCTCTACGAGCAGTACTTC.

V and J are TRBV23-1 and TRBJ1-2; D unclear. TRBV23-1 is treated as an ORF (open reading frame) with a function not yet certain. This CDR3 comprises 14 residues. With 3 bases removed from V and 8 bases from J, the gap between germline ends came to 16 bases. DNA for the CDR3: TGCGCCAGCAGTCACCTCAGGATGCCAAGAGGCTACACCTTC. As protein: CASSHLRMPRGYTF.

This clone was seen a handful of times. The genes are TRBV27 and TRBJ1-5, with 10 bases identical to TRBD1. Per the germline V gene, CDR1 is MNHEY and CDR2 is SMNVEV (reference sequence). J gave up 6 bases and V 2 bases, and 13 bases lay outside the gene matches. The CDR3 consists of 18 residues. The CDR3 DNA reads as TGTGCCAGCAGTTTACTTACCGGGACAGGGGTTGGTAGTCAGCCCCAGCATTTT. It specifies CASSLLTGTGVGSQPQHF.

This chain links TRBV3-1 (or the pseudogene TRBV3-2) with TRBJ2-1; 11 bases map to TRBD2. V dropped 5 bases and J dropped 7; count of bases not matched to a gene: 7. The length of the CDR3 is 15 residues. Germline values: CDR1 LGHDT, CDR2 YNNKEL (reference sequence). The CDR3 DNA sequence: TGTGCCAGCAGCGGGCTAGCGGGAGGAAATAATGAGCAGTTCTTC. It translates to CASSGLAGGNNEQFF.

This clone was found once. The chain joins TRBV19 to TRBJ2-7; perhaps TRBD1 as D (6 bases). The CDR3 totals 15 residues. The V end lost 6 bases, the J end lost 3 bases, and 18 bases lay between the germline ends. Germline V gives CDR1 LNHDA, CDR2 SQIVND (reference sequence). CDR3 nucleotide sequence: TGTGCCAGTAGCAGGTTCGGTGGACAGAACTACGAGCAGTACTTC. Protein: CASSRFGGQNYEQYF.